This is a list of T cell receptor beta chains from one sample in a study of blood T cell repertoires in COVID-19. Profiling relied on immunoSEQ multiplex PCR, and the TCRdb table lists in-frame clones only, not all of them. Found here are roughly 250,000 clones, about 80% of them singletons; the top ten hold around a sixth. Sequencing was performed on peripheral blood. The source of these receptors is a person aged 70 to 80 with COVID-19, enrolled during active disease. CDR3s include the opening cysteine and the closing phenylalanine or tryptophan. The order of the fields is clone size, V gene, D gene, J gene, CDR3 protein, CDR3 DNA. A D gene is named only where the DNA matches it firmly. Rows may omit the clone size; those that give it use once, few, many or a size class.

-,TRBV5-4,TRBD2,TRBJ2-5,CASSSWTGGQETQYF,TGTGCCAGCAGCTCATGGACGGGAGGACAAGAGACCCAGTACTTC
-,TRBV5-5,-,TRBJ2-1,CASSLEGLAAYNEQFF,TGTGCCAGCAGCTTGGAGGGATTAGCGGCTTACAATGAGCAGTTCTTC
-,TRBV14,TRBD1,TRBJ2-2,CASSQVQGAVTGELFF,TGTGCCAGCAGCCAAGTACAGGGGGCTGTCACCGGGGAGCTGTTTTTT
-,TRBV5-1,TRBD2,TRBJ2-7,CASRASGEEQYF,TGCGCCAGCAGAGCGAGCGGGGAGGAGCAGTACTTC
once,TRBV29-1,-,TRBJ2-5,CSVEYSETQYF,TGCAGCGTTGAATACTCAGAGACCCAGTACTTC
-,TRBV6-2/TRBV6-3,TRBD1,TRBJ2-6,CASSYRDSLSGANVLTF,TGTGCCAGCAGTTATAGGGACAGTCTCTCTGGGGCCAACGTCCTGACTTTC
-,TRBV5-5,-,TRBJ1-5,CASSLISGVDLPQHF,TGTGCCAGCAGCTTGATATCAGGGGTTGATCTGCCCCAGCATTTT
-,TRBV7-3,-,TRBJ2-2,CASSQTAGTGELFF,TGTGCCAGCAGCCAGACAGCAGGCACCGGGGAGCTGTTTTTT
-,TRBV27,TRBD1,TRBJ1-6,CASSSGQGWYSPLHF,TGTGCCAGCAGTTCGGGACAGGGTTGGTATTCACCCCTCCACTTT
-,TRBV11-2,-,TRBJ1-6,CASSSKVAGNSPLHF,TGTGCCAGCAGCTCAAAGGTCGCGGGGAATTCACCCCTCCACTTT
-,TRBV7-2,-,TRBJ2-2,CASSSHQALAFGELFF,TGTGCCAGCAGCTCGCACCAGGCACTTGCCTTCGGGGAGCTGTTTTTT
-,TRBV3-1/TRBV3-2,-,TRBJ2-1,CASSRGAAEYNEQFF,TGTGCCAGCAGCCGTGGAGCGGCAGAATACAATGAGCAGTTCTTC
-,TRBV28,-,TRBJ1-2,CASRPSFGASGYTF,TGTGCCAGCAGGCCGAGTTTTGGGGCGAGTGGCTACACCTTC
-,TRBV11-3,-,TRBJ2-3,CASSLTGVSTDTQYF,TGTGCCAGCAGCTTAACCGGGGTTAGCACAGATACGCAGTATTTT
-,TRBV18,-,TRBJ2-7,CASSPGERGEQYF,TGTGCCAGCTCACCCGGGGAGCGTGGCGAGCAGTACTTC
-,TRBV28,TRBD2,TRBJ2-7,CASRPGLAYEQYF,TGTGCCAGCAGACCCGGACTAGCCTACGAGCAGTACTTC
-,TRBV28,-,TRBJ2-7,CASSRPKTRHEQYF,TGTGCCAGCAGCCGCCCTAAGACTAGACACGAGCAGTACTTC
-,TRBV6-6,-,TRBJ1-4,CASSPSGGGSPNEKLFF,TGTGCCAGCAGTCCCTCGGGAGGGGGGAGCCCAAATGAAAAACTGTTTTTT
-,TRBV28,-,TRBJ1-6,CASSFQSPFSPLHF,TGTGCCAGCAGTTTCCAGTCCCCGTTTTCACCCCTCCACTTT
once,TRBV4-3,-,TRBJ1-2,CASSPGTTNNYGYTF,TGCGCCAGCAGCCCCGGGACAACAAATAACTATGGCTACACCTTC
-,TRBV6-2/TRBV6-3,-,TRBJ2-3,CASSLASGGSQYF,TGTGCCAGCAGTCTTGCTTCGGGGGGCTCGCAGTATTTT
few,TRBV29-1,-,TRBJ2-3,CSVVIGAGSTDTQYF,TGCAGCGTTGTTATAGGGGCAGGGAGCACAGATACGCAGTATTTT
-,TRBV5-1,-,TRBJ1-1,CASSPTAQNTEAFF,TGCGCCAGCAGCCCTACAGCACAGAACACTGAAGCTTTCTTT